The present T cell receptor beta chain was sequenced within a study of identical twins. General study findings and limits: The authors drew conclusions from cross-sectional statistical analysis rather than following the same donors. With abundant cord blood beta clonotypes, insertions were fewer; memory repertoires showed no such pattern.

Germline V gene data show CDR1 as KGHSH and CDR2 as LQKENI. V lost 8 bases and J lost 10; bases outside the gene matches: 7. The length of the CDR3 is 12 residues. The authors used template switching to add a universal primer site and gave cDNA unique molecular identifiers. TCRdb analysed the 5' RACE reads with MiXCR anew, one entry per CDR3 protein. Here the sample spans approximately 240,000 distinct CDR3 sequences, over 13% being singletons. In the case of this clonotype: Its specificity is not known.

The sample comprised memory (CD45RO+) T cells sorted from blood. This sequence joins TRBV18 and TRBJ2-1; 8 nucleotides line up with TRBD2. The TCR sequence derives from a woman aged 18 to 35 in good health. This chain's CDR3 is CASTGGAREQFF. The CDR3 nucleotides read TGTGCCAGCACCGGGGGGGCCAGAGAGCAGTTCTTC.